One sample yielded the 27 T cell receptor beta chains listed below, sequenced in a study of beta chain features in type 1 diabetes. The authors reverse transcribed all of the isolated RNA, so sequencing captured expressed TCRB transcripts. The assay was immunoSEQ multiplex PCR, and TCRdb's table has in-frame clones only and misses some. The sample holds 250,000 to 350,000 clones, roughly 9.6% seen once. The material sequenced was naive CD4+ T cells from blood. All receptors come from a woman between 25 and 40 years old in good health.

The gene calls are TRBV5-1 and TRBJ2-1; TRBD1 might be the D (6 bases). The germline CDR1 and CDR2 sequences are SGHRS and YFSETQ. CDR3 length: 14 amino acids. The V end lost 0 bases, the J end lost 6 bases, and 10 bases lay between the germline ends. CDR3 region: CASSLAPDSNEQFF. Written as DNA, the CDR3 is TGCGCCAGCAGCTTGGCACCGGACAGCAATGAGCAGTTCTTC.

A few counts support this clone. The chain recombines TRBV30 with TRBJ2-7; 8 bases are a match to TRBD2. The CDR3 is 14 amino acids. Trimming removed 3 bases from V and 7 bases from J; junction bases left unmatched: 11. From germline, CDR1 is GTSNPN and CDR2 SVGIG (reference sequence). The CDR3: CAWSAGGGTGEQYF. The CDR3 DNA follows: TGTGCCTGGAGCGCTGGCGGGGGGACCGGGGAGCAGTACTTC.

Written as DNA, the CDR3 is TGTGCCAGCAGTTTACTAGCGGGAGGTGAGACCCAGTACTTC. This codes for CASSLLAGGETQYF. The rearrangement joins TRBV28 to TRBJ2-5, with TRBD2 matching 11 bases. Per the germline V gene, CDR1 is MDHEN and CDR2 is SYDVKM. The CDR3 contains 14 residues. Germline trimming cut 2 bases from V and 5 bases from J; bases unmatched to any gene: 1.

This clone has just a few counts. The chain carries TRBV14 and TRBJ1-4, with no clear D. The CDR3 is 13 amino acids. The germline V gene has CDR1 SGHDN and CDR2 FVKESK. The germline V and J ends were trimmed by 4 bases and 8 bases, with 11 bases remaining between them. This CDR3 is CASSRQVDEKLFF. CDR3 coding DNA: TGTGCCAGCAGCCGACAAGTTGACGAAAAACTGTTTTTT. Using reference TRBV14 and TRBJ1-4 for the parts outside the CDR3, the full variable domain is EAGVTQFPSHSVIEKGQTVTLRCDPISGHDNLYWYRRVMGKEIKFLLHFVKESKQDESGMPNNRFLAERTGGTYSTLKVQPAELEDSGVYFCASSRQVDEKLFFGSGTQLSVL.

V usage is TRBV29-1 and J usage is TRBJ1-1, with D unclear. The V and J ends lost 3 bases and 0 bases respectively, with 14 bases between them. From germline, CDR1 is SQVTM and CDR2 ANQGSEA. The length of the CDR3 is 15 residues. CDR3 in DNA: TGCAGCGTTGATCGTTCCGGGGTGGTGAACACTGAAGCTTTCTTT. It is translated as CSVDRSGVVNTEAFF.

The chain employs TRBV28 and TRBJ2-3; 9 positions match TRBD2. The V gene's germline CDR1 is MDHEN and CDR2 SYDVKM. This CDR3 is 20 amino acids long. Germline trimming cut 3 bases from V and 1 base from J; bases unmatched to any gene: 17. CDR3 loop: CASSFSGSGRVREGTDTQYF. CDR3 DNA: TGTGCCAGCAGTTTTAGCGGTAGCGGGAGAGTACGGGAAGGCACAGATACGCAGTATTTT.

This clone was recorded a few times. CDR3: CSVGTTTWDEQFF. The CDR3 DNA is TGCAGCGTTGGGACTACGACTTGGGATGAGCAGTTCTTC. The genes are TRBV29-1 and TRBJ2-1; D may be TRBD2 (6 bases). With 4 bases removed from V and 8 bases from J, the gap between germline ends came to 15 bases. Germline CDR1 is SQVTM and CDR2 is ANQGSEA. This CDR3 spans 13 amino acids.

The chain couples TRBV30 to TRBJ2-5, with 8 bases lining up with TRBD2. The assigned J gene may be wrong: the sequence end matches TRBJ2-7 better. The CDR3 is 16 amino acids. Germline-derived CDR1 and CDR2 are GTSNPN and SVGIG (reference sequence). The CDR3 loop is CAWSVSRSGISYEQYF. The CDR3 region has the DNA TGTGCCTGGAGTGTTTCCCGTAGCGGGATCTCCTACGAGCAGTACTTC.

This clone has more than one count but fewer than ten. The chain has TRBV4-3 and TRBJ2-1, with 8 bases aligning to TRBD1. CDR3 length equals 15 residues. Germline V CDR1 and CDR2: LGHNA, YSLEER. The J segment lost 11 bases and the V segment lost 0 bases, leaving 9 bases of the junction unmatched. CDR3 loop: CASSQEGTTGGKQFF. The DNA of the CDR3 is TGCGCCAGCAGCCAAGAAGGCACCACAGGGGGAAAGCAGTTCTTC.

The genes are TRBV19 and TRBJ2-2; D may be TRBD2 (5 bases). The CDR3 has 15 residues. Germline V gene lookup returns CDR1 LNHDA and CDR2 SQIVND (reference sequence). V was clipped by 8 bases and J by 1 base, with 14 bases between them. CDR3 protein: CASGPGKWNTGELFF. The CDR3 DNA reads TGTGCCAGTGGTCCGGGGAAATGGAACACCGGGGAGCTGTTTTTT.

This clone was seen more than once but under ten times. This sequence joins TRBV5-1 and TRBJ2-7; perhaps TRBD2 as D (6 bases). V shed 2 bases and J shed 3 bases, with 15 bases lying between them. CDR1 is SGHRS, CDR2 YFSETQ, per germline. The CDR3 has 15 residues. CDR3 DNA: TGCGCCAGCAGCTTTTCCGGGACGGGAGTCTACGAGCAGTACTTC. It codes for CASSFSGTGVYEQYF.

This rearrangement joins TRBV30 to TRBJ2-2; a weak D match, TRBD2 (6 bases). The V end was cut by 5 bases, the J end by 7 bases, with 17 bases between. The length of the CDR3 is 14 residues. Germline CDR1 GTSNPN, CDR2 SVGIG (reference sequence). CDR3 region: CAWGRRLGGGELFF. DNA for the CDR3: TGTGCCTGGGGTCGGCGGCTGGGGGGCGGGGAGCTGTTTTTT.

The V and J genes are TRBV28 and TRBJ1-2; weak D call: TRBD1 (6 bases). V dropped 6 bases and J dropped 0 bases, with 17 bases sitting between them. The V gene's germline CDR1 is MDHEN and CDR2 SYDVKM. This CDR3 is built from 16 residues. This CDR3 is CASRGSGQPANYGYTF. The DNA for the CDR3 is TGTGCCAGCAGAGGGAGTGGACAGCCCGCTAACTATGGCTACACCTTC.

This clone was seen a handful of times. The chain is built from TRBV2 and TRBJ1-1, with 8 bases that match TRBD1. Germline assignment: CDR1 SNHLY and CDR2 FYNNEI. This CDR3 is 14 amino acids long. Trimming removed 4 bases from V and 5 bases from J; junction bases left unmatched: 6. CDR3 protein: CASSVGTGGTEAFF. The CDR3 nucleotides are TGTGCCAGCAGTGTCGGGACAGGAGGTACTGAAGCTTTCTTT.

This clone was counted only a few times. The gene calls are TRBV9 and TRBJ2-1; 8 positions agree with TRBD2. Germline CDR1 reads SGDLS; CDR2 reads YYNGEE. CDR3 size: 17 residues. V shed 3 bases and J 4 bases; nucleotides not matched to a gene: 12. For the CDR3, the DNA is TGTGCCAGCAGCGAGACGAGGGTAGGCGGGAGGTACAATGAGCAGTTCTTC. This codes for CASSETRVGGRYNEQFF.

Comment on this clone: The same CDR3 is also encoded by other DNA sequences in this sample. The chain is built from TRBV19 and TRBJ2-7; 10 positions agree with TRBD2. Germline V gives CDR1 LNHDA, CDR2 SQIVND (reference sequence). The CDR3 is made up of 14 amino acids. V lost 4 bases, J lost 3 bases, and 3 bases stayed unmatched. In nucleotides, the CDR3 is TGTGCCAGTAGTAGGGCTAGCGGGAGCTACGAGCAGTACTTC. This sequence encodes CASSRASGSYEQYF.

This clone appeared a few times. The chain recombines TRBV5-1 with TRBJ2-1, with D perhaps matching TRBD2 (6 bases). The V gene's germline CDR1 is SGHRS and CDR2 YFSETQ. The CDR3 is 11 amino acids. V shed 4 bases and J shed 12 bases, with 11 bases lying between them. The CDR3 region has the DNA TGCGCCAGCAGCGGGGAGGTCCGGCAGTTCTTC. This codes for CASSGEVRQFF. Full variable domain (rest looked up from reference TRBV5-1 and TRBJ2-1): KAGVTQTPRYLIKTRGQQVTLSCSPISGHRSVSWYQQTPGQGLQFLFEYFSETQRNKGNFPGRFSGRQFSNSRSEMNVSTLELGDSALYLCASSGEVRQFFGPGTRLTVL.

J is TRBJ2-3 and V is TRBV7-9; D may be TRBD2 (5 bases). Germline V lookup: CDR1 SEHNR, CDR2 FQNEAQ (reference sequence). The V gene lost 5 bases and the J gene lost 7 bases, with 22 bases spanning the gap. This CDR3 is 16 amino acids long. CDR3 DNA: TGTGCCAGCAGCCAGATCACCCCAACTAGTCGTAATACGCAGTATTTT. This encodes CASSQITPTSRNTQYF. Full variable domain (remainder filled in from reference TRBV7-9 and TRBJ2-3): DTGVSQNPRHKITKRGQNVTFRCDPISEHNRLYWYRQTLGQGPEFLTYFQNEAQLEKSRLLSDRFSAERPKGSFSTLEIQRTEQGDSAMYLCASSQITPTSRNTQYFGPGTRLTVL.

The chain is built from TRBV7-2 and TRBJ2-7; tentatively, D is TRBD2 (6 bases). The CDR3 extends over 14 amino acids. The germline gives CDR1 SGHTA, CDR2 FQGNSA. V shed 2 bases and J shed 2 bases, with 10 bases lying between them. The CDR3 loop reads CASSLLAGPYEQYF. CDR3 in DNA: TGTGCCAGCAGCTTATTGGCGGGACCCTACGAGCAGTACTTC.

The rearrangement joins TRBV7-8 to TRBJ2-3; 14 positions agree with TRBD2. V gave up 5 bases and J gave up 11 bases; unmatched junction bases: 15. The germline V gene has CDR1 SGHVS and CDR2 FQNEAQ. The CDR3 runs to 17 residues. The CDR3 reads CASSIGTSGSLPGKQYF. The DNA for the CDR3 is TGTGCCAGCAGCATAGGGACTAGCGGGAGTCTCCCTGGGAAGCAGTATTTT.

V gene TRBV29-1 combines with J gene TRBJ2-7, with D unclear. V was pared by 7 bases and J by 1 base, with 11 bases between. The germline V gene has CDR1 SQVTM and CDR2 ANQGSEA. This CDR3 has 12 amino acids. DNA for the CDR3: TGCAGCGCTATTTCCTTTTCCTACGAGCAGTACTTC. It translates to CSAISFSYEQYF.

About this clone itself: The junction departs from germline at one end; a sequencing error may be responsible. The chain carries TRBV27 and TRBJ2-1, with 11 bases lining up with TRBD2. In germline, CDR1 is MNHEY, CDR2 SMNVEV (reference sequence). This CDR3 contains 14 residues. CDR3 protein: CASSSPRTSGSRVF. CDR3 nucleotides: TGTGCCAGCAGTTCTCCCCGAACTAGCGGGAGTCGAGTCTTC.

The gene calls are TRBV6-1 and TRBJ1-2; 12 nucleotides align to TRBD1. V shed 4 bases, J shed 7 bases, and the junction held 13 bases outside the gene matches. The CDR3 is 17 residues long. Per germline, CDR1 MNHNS and CDR2 SASEGT. For the CDR3, the DNA is TGTGCCAGCAGTGGGGCGGCGGGACAGGGGGCAGAGCGTGGCTACACCTTC. Protein sequence: CASSGAAGQGAERGYTF.

This clone turned up a few times. The chain has TRBV15 and TRBJ2-5, with D possibly matching TRBD1 (6 bases). The germline V and J ends were trimmed by 4 bases and 1 base, with 13 bases remaining between them. Per germline, CDR1 LNHNV and CDR2 YYDKDF (reference sequence). The CDR3 runs to 15 residues. CDR3 nucleotide sequence: TGTGCCACCAGCATGGAGGACAGTCGCCAAGAGACCCAGTACTTC. Translation: CATSMEDSRQETQYF.

This clone was counted a few times. The identical CDR3 is also encoded by other nucleotide sequences in the sample. The rearrangement uses TRBV9 and TRBJ2-1, with TRBD2 matching 9 bases. CDR3 length: 15 residues. Germline values: CDR1 SGDLS, CDR2 YYNGEE. V was pared by 3 bases and J by 3 bases, with 4 bases of the junction left unmatched. CDR3: CASSADSGSYNEQFF. The CDR3 nucleotides read TGTGCCAGCAGCGCGGATAGCGGGAGCTACAATGAGCAGTTCTTC.

This clone was counted only a few times. The chain couples TRBV27 to TRBJ1-4; 7 bases line up with TRBD1. Germline CDR1 is MNHEY and CDR2 is SMNVEV (reference sequence). The CDR3 loop spans 19 amino acids. V dropped 3 bases and J dropped 0; count of bases not matched to a gene: 13. CDR3 nucleotides: TGTGCCAGCAGTTTGACCGGGACAGCATTAAAAGCAACTAATGAAAAACTGTTTTTT. Residues: CASSLTGTALKATNEKLFF.

This chain uses TRBV4-2 with TRBJ1-1; D perhaps matches TRBD1 (6 bases). The CDR3 is 16 residues long. With 4 bases removed from V and 2 bases from J, the gap between germline ends came to 17 bases. The germline V gene encodes CDR1 LGHNA and CDR2 YNFKEQ. CDR3 protein: CASSRADRLINTEAFF. Here the CDR3 DNA reads TGTGCCAGCAGCCGCGCCGACAGGCTAATAAACACTGAAGCTTTCTTT.